This T cell receptor (beta chain) was sequenced in a study of blood T cell repertoires in COVID-19. Clones were read by immunoSEQ multiplex PCR, and TCRdb kept only the in-frame ones, dropping some. The repertoire holds approximately 200,000 clones, with around four fifths as singletons. CDR1 is SGHNT, CDR2 YYREEE, per germline (reference sequence). The CDR3 consists of 14 residues. The V gene end was trimmed by 5 bases and the J gene end by 2 bases; junction bases not matched to a gene: 7. The chain employs TRBV5-4 and TRBJ2-7; 7 positions match TRBD2. The clonotype comes from a human donor with acute or convalescent COVID-19. The donor label of this sample is uncertain. What was sequenced was peripheral blood. This chain's CDR3 is CASSRGELAYEQYF. CDR3 sequence (DNA): TGTGCCAGCAGTCGGGGGGAGTTAGCCTACGAGCAGTACTTC.